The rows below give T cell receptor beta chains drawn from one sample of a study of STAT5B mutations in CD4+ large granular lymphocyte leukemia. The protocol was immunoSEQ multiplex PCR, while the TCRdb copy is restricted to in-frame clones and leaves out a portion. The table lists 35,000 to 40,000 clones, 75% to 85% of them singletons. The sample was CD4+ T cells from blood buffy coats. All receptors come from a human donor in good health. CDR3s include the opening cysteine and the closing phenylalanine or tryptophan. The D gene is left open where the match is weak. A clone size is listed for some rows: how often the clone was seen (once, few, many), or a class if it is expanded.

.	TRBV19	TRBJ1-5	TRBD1	CASSWTGGFGSNQPQHF	TGTGCCAGTTCTTGGACAGGGGGTTTTGGAAGCAATCAGCCCCAGCATTTT
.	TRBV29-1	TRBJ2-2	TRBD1	CSVRGQGGTGELFF	TGCAGCGTTCGGGGACAGGGAGGAACCGGGGAGCTGTTTTTT
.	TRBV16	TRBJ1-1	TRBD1	CASSQWTGSTEAFF	TGTGCCAGCAGCCAATGGACAGGGAGCACTGAAGCTTTCTTT
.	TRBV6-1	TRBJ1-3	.	CASSESGGSGNTIYF	TGTGCCAGCAGTGAATCCGGGGGCTCTGGAAACACCATATATTTT
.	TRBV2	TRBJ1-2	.	CASNSRGQWDGYTF	TGTGCCAGCAACAGTAGGGGCCAATGGGATGGCTACACCTTC
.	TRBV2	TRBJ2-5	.	CASANNGGLETQYF	TGTGCCAGCGCGAATAATGGGGGTTTAGAGACCCAGTACTTC
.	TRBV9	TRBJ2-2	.	CASSVDRTGELFF	TGTGCCAGCAGCGTAGACCGGACCGGGGAGCTGTTTTTT
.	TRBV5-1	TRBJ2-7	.	CASSDQGLHEQYF	TGCGCCAGCAGCGACCAGGGGCTCCACGAGCAGTACTTC
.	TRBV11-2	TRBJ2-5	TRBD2	CASSPGTTYKETQYF	TGTGCCAGCAGCCCCGGGACTACGTATAAGGAGACCCAGTACTTC
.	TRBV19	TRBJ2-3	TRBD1	CASSGTGRIRDTQYF	TGTGCCAGTAGCGGGACAGGGAGGATTAGGGATACGCAGTATTTT
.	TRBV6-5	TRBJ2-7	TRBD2	CASSFASGGHYEQYF	TGTGCCAGCAGTTTCGCTAGCGGGGGGCACTACGAGCAGTACTTC
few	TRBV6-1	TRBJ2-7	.	CASTHKEGGNYEQYF	TGTGCCAGCACTCACAAGGAGGGGGGCAACTACGAGCAGTACTTC
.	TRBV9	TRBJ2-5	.	CASSLRPGQETQYF	TGTGCCAGCAGCCTGCGTCCGGGACAAGAGACCCAGTACTTC
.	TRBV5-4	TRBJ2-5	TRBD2	CASSLSPRLAGGETQYF	TGTGCCAGCAGCCTTTCCCCCAGACTAGCGGGAGGAGAGACCCAGTACTTC
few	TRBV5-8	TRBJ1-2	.	CASSSTPGGYTF	TGTGCCAGCAGCTCAACCCCCGGGGGCTACACCTTC
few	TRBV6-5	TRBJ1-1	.	CASSYGDWGTEAFF	TGTGCCAGCAGTTACGGGGACTGGGGTACTGAAGCTTTCTTT
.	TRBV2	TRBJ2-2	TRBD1	CASNGQGAGELFF	TGTGCCAGCAACGGACAGGGGGCCGGGGAGCTGTTTTTT
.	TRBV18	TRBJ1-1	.	CASSPNTRNTEAFF	TGTGCCAGCTCACCCAATACAAGGAACACTGAAGCTTTCTTT
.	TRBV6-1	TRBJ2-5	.	CASNQGWQETQYF	TGTGCCAGCAATCAGGGGTGGCAAGAGACCCAGTACTTC
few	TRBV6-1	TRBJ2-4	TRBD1	CASSLTSTGGDIQYF	TGTGCCAGCAGCCTTACTTCGACAGGGGGGGACATTCAGTACTTC
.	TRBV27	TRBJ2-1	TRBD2	CASTRGVYNEQFF	TGTGCCAGCACTCGGGGGGTCTACAATGAGCAGTTCTTC
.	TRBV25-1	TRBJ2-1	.	CASSDKAIDEQFF	TGTGCCAGCAGTGACAAAGCGATCGATGAGCAGTTCTTC
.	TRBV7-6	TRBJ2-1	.	CASSSLMSSYNEQFF	TGTGCCAGCAGCTCCTTGATGAGCTCCTACAATGAGCAGTTCTTC
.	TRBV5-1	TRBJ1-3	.	CASSLGGLGNTIYF	TGCGCCAGCAGCTTGGGGGGCCTTGGAAACACCATATATTTT
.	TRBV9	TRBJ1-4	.	CASSVDVSNEKLFF	TGTGCCAGCAGCGTAGATGTATCTAATGAAAAACTGTTTTTT
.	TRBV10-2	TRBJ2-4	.	CASSESTATLAKNIQYF	TGCGCCAGCAGTGAGTCGACGGCCACTTTAGCCAAAAACATTCAGTACTTC
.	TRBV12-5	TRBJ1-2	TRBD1	CASGNDRVSYGYTF	TGTGCTAGTGGAAACGACAGGGTCAGCTATGGCTACACCTTC
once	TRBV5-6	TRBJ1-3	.	CASSLGQGTGNTIYF	TGTGCCAGCAGTCTGGGGCAGGGGACTGGAAACACCATATATTTT
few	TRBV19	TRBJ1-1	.	CASSMDLGGLNTEAFF	TGTGCCAGTAGTATGGACCTAGGGGGGCTGAACACTGAAGCTTTCTTT
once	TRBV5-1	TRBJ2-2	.	CASSFGFSIGELFF	TGCGCCAGCAGCTTTGGGTTTTCTATCGGGGAGCTGTTTTTT
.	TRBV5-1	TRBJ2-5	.	CASSFGGMQAQETQYF	TGCGCCAGCAGCTTTGGTGGTATGCAAGCCCAAGAGACCCAGTACTTC
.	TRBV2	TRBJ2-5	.	CASSASSNRSYGTQYF	TGTGCCAGCAGCGCCTCTAGCAACAGGAGTTATGGGACCCAGTACTTC
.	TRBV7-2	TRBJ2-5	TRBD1	CASSLGPGQGEGETQYF	TGTGCCAGCAGCTTAGGTCCGGGACAGGGGGAAGGTGAGACCCAGTACTTC
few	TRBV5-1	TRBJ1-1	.	CASRPQGNTEAFF	TGCGCCAGCAGACCTCAGGGGAACACTGAAGCTTTCTTT
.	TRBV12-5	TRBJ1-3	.	CASGLKASGNTIYF	TGTGCTAGTGGTTTAAAGGCCTCTGGAAACACCATATATTTT
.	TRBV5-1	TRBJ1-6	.	CASSPGDNSPLHF	TGCGCCAGCAGCCCAGGCGACAATTCACCCCTCCACTTT
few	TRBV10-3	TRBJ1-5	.	CAIGLNNQPQHF	TGTGCCATCGGGCTGAACAATCAGCCCCAGCATTTT
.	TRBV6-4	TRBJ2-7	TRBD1	CASSTGTGDYEQYF	TGTGCCAGCAGTACCGGGACAGGGGACTACGAGCAGTACTTC
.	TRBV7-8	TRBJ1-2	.	CASSFETSVYGYTF	TGTGCCAGCAGCTTCGAGACAAGTGTCTATGGCTACACCTTC
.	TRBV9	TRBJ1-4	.	CASSVVGDGEKLFF	TGTGCCAGCAGCGTAGTAGGGGACGGGGAAAAACTGTTTTTT
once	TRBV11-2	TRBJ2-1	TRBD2	CASSLVSGGRFF	TGTGCCAGCAGCTTAGTTTCGGGGGGTCGGTTCTTC
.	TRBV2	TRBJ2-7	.	CASKDSTYEQYF	TGTGCCAGCAAGGACAGCACCTACGAGCAGTACTTC
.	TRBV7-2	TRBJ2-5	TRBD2	CASSKASGEPSETQYF	TGTGCCAGCAGCAAGGCTAGCGGGGAGCCTTCGGAGACCCAGTACTTC
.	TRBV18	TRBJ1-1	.	CATRYSGGRTEAFF	TGTGCCACCCGTTATTCCGGAGGGCGGACTGAAGCTTTCTTT
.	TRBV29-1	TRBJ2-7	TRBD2	CSALLAREQYF	TGCAGCGCCTTACTAGCGAGGGAGCAGTACTTC
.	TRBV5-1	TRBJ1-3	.	CASTPERRPGNTIYF	TGCGCCAGCACGCCCGAGAGGAGACCTGGAAACACCATATATTTT
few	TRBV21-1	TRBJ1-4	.	CASKSGTNEKLFF	TGTGCCAGCAAATCGGGGACGAATGAAAAACTGTTTTTT
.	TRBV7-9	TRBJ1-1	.	CASSNPFTEAFF	TGTGCCAGCAGCAATCCCTTCACTGAAGCTTTCTTT
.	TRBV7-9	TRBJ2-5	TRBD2	CASSRVGRTSGYQETQYF	TGTGCCAGCAGCCGCGTAGGTCGGACTAGCGGTTACCAAGAGACCCAGTACTTC